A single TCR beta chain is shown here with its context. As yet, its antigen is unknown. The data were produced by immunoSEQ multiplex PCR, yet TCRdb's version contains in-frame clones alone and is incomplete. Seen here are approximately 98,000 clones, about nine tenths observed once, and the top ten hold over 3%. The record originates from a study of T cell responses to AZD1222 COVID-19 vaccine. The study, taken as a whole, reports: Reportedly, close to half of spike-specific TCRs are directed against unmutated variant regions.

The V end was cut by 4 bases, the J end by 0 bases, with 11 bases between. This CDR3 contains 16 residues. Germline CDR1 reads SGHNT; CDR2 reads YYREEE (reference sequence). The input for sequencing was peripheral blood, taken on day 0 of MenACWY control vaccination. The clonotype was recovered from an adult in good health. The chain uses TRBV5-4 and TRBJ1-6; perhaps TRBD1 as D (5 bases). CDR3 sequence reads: CASSLGTDSYNSPLHF. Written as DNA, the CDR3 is TGTGCCAGCAGCCTTGGGACCGACTCCTATAATTCACCCCTCCACTTT.